The clone carrying this T cell receptor (beta chain) appeared once. Its antigen is not known. Germline V CDR1 and CDR2: MGHRA, YSYEKL. The CDR3 loop spans 17 amino acids. J lost 5 bases, V lost 2 bases, and 12 bases had no gene match. These data come from a study of cytomegalovirus exposure and HLA in healthy donors. Findings and caveats of the study: Among TCR beta chains of equal frequency, HLA-associated ones were more clonally expanded in a later analysis.

Amplification used 60 Vbeta primers and 13 Jbeta primers. The assay was immunoSEQ multiplex PCR, and TCRdb's table has in-frame clones only and misses some. The profile shows some 40,000 clones, 68% of them singletons. The chain employs TRBV4-1 and TRBJ2-7, with 10 positions matching TRBD2. This receptor was obtained from a man in his forties in good health and CMV-seronegative. The sample was PBMCs. The CDR3 nucleotides read TGCGCCAGCAGCCAATTCTCCGGGACTAGCGTTGCCCACGAGCAGTACTTC. Its translation: CASSQFSGTSVAHEQYF.